This T cell receptor beta chain appears in the sequencing data of a study of blood T cell repertoires in COVID-19. Study-level background: Sample material is recorded as cDNA or gDNA derived from T cells, B-cell-depleted T cells, or PBMCs.

Original processing methods: Reference gene primer amplification in the assay estimated nucleated cell counts. Repertoires were generated with immunoSEQ multiplex PCR, while TCRdb's copy carries only in-frame clones and drops some. V and J calls and clone size are those listed in that table; D and trimming were worked out from the DNA. In the table there are roughly 290,000 clones, about 91% of which are singletons. The sequencing sample was made of peripheral blood. The origin of this receptor is an older woman with acute or convalescent COVID-19.

The CDR3 is CASSPPGGAKNIQYF. CDR3 in DNA: TGTGCCAGCAGTCCCCCAGGAGGGGCCAAAAACATTCAGTACTTC. V gene TRBV6-5 combines with J gene TRBJ2-4, with a tentative D call TRBD2 (6 bases). CDR3 length: 15 residues. CDR1 MNHEY and CDR2 SVGAGI come from the germline V gene. V was cut by 5 bases and J by 1 base, with 12 bases left in between.